Given below is one T cell receptor (beta chain) in context. There is no known antigen for this receptor. Base qualities are not provided; no much larger clone lies one nucleotide away. The data originate from a study of blood T cell repertoires in COVID-19 (dated by TCRdb to 2018 to 2021). Looking at the study overall: Samples covering the acute and convalescent phases of COVID-19 were provided by collaborators in the United States, Italy and Spain. The material from the prospective study consisted of cDNA or gDNA derived from T cells, B-cell-depleted T cells, or PBMCs. Sample metadata almost always included a de-identified subject ID, COVID-19 status, age in years and sex. Where HLA class I and class II types were available, the types were taken from metadata supplied by the sample provider, not from assay-based typing. The repertoires were made available in a free public database intended to serve as a resource for research on the immune response to SARS-CoV-2. Samples were obtained from the ongoing ImmuneRACE study (first 160 participants) and from 950 to 1,500 subjects provided by 6 global collaborators. The dataset comprised deeply sampled blood TCRbeta repertoires from subjects exposed to, actively infected with, or recovered from COVID-19.

The CDR3 runs 16 amino acids, cysteine and phenylalanine included. The only DNA kept is the CDR3, 48 bases in frame from the first base. The germline V gene (reference sequence) specifies MNHNY as CDR1 and SVGAGI as CDR2. V gives up 2 bases and J gives up 3 bases, and the segment between their germline ends measures 15 bases. TCRbeta CDR3 regions were amplified from genomic DNA by means of the immunoSEQ Assay, a bias-controlled multiplex PCR. The published analysis was carried out like this. Within the assay, amplification of reference gene primers was used to estimate how many nucleated cells each sample contained. Sequence reads were collapsed and filtered to measure the absolute abundance of every unique TCRbeta CDR3 rearrangement. Productive Simpson clonality was computed per sample as the square root of Simpson's diversity index over productive rearrangements. TCRdb took this table from immuneACCESS and kept in-frame rearrangements with V and J called. Such tables lack part of the clones; where checked against another copy, unresolved V genes explain under half of the gap, and the rest is unexplained. That table gives V, J and clone size, and the DNA gave D and trimming. The sample table shows about 90,000 clones, and about 81% are seen once. Of the sample, roughly an eighth is held by the ten largest clones.

Whole blood was collected in K2EDTA tubes by collaborating institutions according to the institutions' own protocols. For TCRbeta analysis, collaborators shipped samples as frozen whole blood, isolated PBMCs, or DNA extracted from either of those sample types. The paper as a whole reports these results and caveats: How much clinical and demographic metadata was included differed by source and by participant, and the metadata was provided uncurated.

The chain employs TRBV6-6 and TRBJ2-3, with the D gene not confidently named. This sequence was found in a human donor in a cohort sampled during active COVID-19. The sequenced material came from peripheral blood. The DNA sequence is as follows: TGTGCCAGCAGTTACCGGAGCCCTGCTAGAACAGATACGCAGTATTTT. It codes for CASSYRSPARTDTQYF.